This T cell receptor (beta chain) stems from a study of beta chain features in type 1 diabetes (dated by TCRdb to between 2018 and 2020). For the wider study: No differences in mean age, gender distribution, total cell number or subset yield were found between patients and healthy donors. A total of approximately 110,000,000 sorted cells were examined across all samples, and a strong correlation was observed between cell number per subset and RNA yield. In the study, TCRB repertoires of sorted circulating CD4+ T cell subsets from recently diagnosed type 1 diabetes patients were compared with those of matched healthy donors. Whereas all 28 donors provided naive and central memory subsets, regulatory and stem cell-like memory subsets were isolated from just 8 patients and roughly 8 healthy donors. The paper's findings and limits, for the study overall: Because small numbers of individuals were included in the HLA sub-analyses, any influence of HLA type on TCRB rearrangement was left unresolved. Sequencing cDNA rather than genomic DNA could over-represent highly expressing activated cells, although activation and CD3 levels did not differ between groups. At VDJ recombination sites, type 1 diabetes patients had fewer insertions and more deleted nucleotides, which implies abnormalities in thymic rearrangement. A moderate but significant shortening of TCRB CDR3 length was observed in type 1 diabetes patients in all four CD4+ subsets. Naive, central memory and regulatory TCRB repertoires appeared more similar among patients than among healthy donors. Shorter templates might be favored by PCR, yet because patient and control samples were amplified and corrected together, any such skew would affect both groups equally.

Concerning this clone: Its antigen specificity is not known. An end of the junction differs from the germline gene, which may be a read error.

From each donor, a single peripheral blood sample of approximately 0.11 L on average was drawn into heparinised tubes. Naive, central memory, regulatory and stem cell-like memory CD4+ T cells were sorted on a BD FACSAria II using a panel including CD45RO, CCR7, CD25, CD127, CD95 and CD27. All sorted populations exceeded 98% purity. PBMCs were isolated right away by Lymphoprep density gradient centrifugation and were stained directly, without culture. So that batch effects would be minimized, each experiment stained and sorted samples in pairs, pairing one healthy donor with one patient. The entire isolated RNA was reverse transcribed using the High Capacity cDNA Reverse Transcription Kit, and thus expressed TCRB transcripts were sequenced. For stem cell-like memory T cell samples, survey-depth immunoSEQ sequencing was used, averaging about 1 million total reads per sample. Sorted cells were lysed in RLT buffer and RNA was extracted with DNase-treated RNeasy Micro or Mini kits, depending on cell number. To prevent cross-contamination, each cell subset was processed individually, whereas patient and healthy donor samples were processed jointly. Using the immunoSEQ multiplex PCR, TCRB sequences were amplified from cDNA into 87-bp fragments spanning the CDR3 region. Amplicons were sequenced on the Illumina HiSeq platform. On the authors' methods: Synthetic template baselines were used to correct PCR bias computationally, reads within Hamming distance 2 were collapsed, and singletons that could not be merged were discarded. Reads were aligned to IMGT to assign V, D and J genes, CDR3 length, and insertions or deletions at six rearrangement sites. Within each subset, clonotype counts were normalized to the number of sorted cells before true diversity and Gini coefficients were calculated with the tcR R package. The overlap coefficient, calculated on TCRB nucleotide sequences, was used to quantify repertoire sharing. The immuneACCESS repertoire file appears here via TCRdb, limited to in-frame rearrangements. These files lack a portion of the clones; in checked studies, under half of the deficit traces to unresolved V genes, and the cause of the others is not known. For V, J and clone size, that table is used; D and trimming come from the DNA. This sample comprises about 110,000 clones, less than 40% of them detected only once. The ten largest clones capture over 0.05% of the sample.

The CDR1 and CDR2 encoded by the germline V gene are SNHLY and FYNNEI. From the cysteine up to the phenylalanine, the CDR3 has a length of 12 residues. Only the CDR3 DNA is retained, 36 bases long and in frame from the first base. This receptor chain uses TRBV2 and TRBJ2-1, with 7 bases aligning to TRBD2. This clonotype originated in a woman aged 18-30 years in good health. Material for sequencing was stem cell memory CD4+ T cells from blood. The cell subset or site label corresponds to: stem cell-like memory CD4+ T cells. CDR3 sequence: CVSALAVYEQFF. The nucleotide sequence reads TGTGTCAGCGCCCTAGCGGTCTATGAGCAGTTCTTC. Supplemented by the reference TRBV2 and TRBJ2-1 proteins around the CDR3, the complete variable domain is EPEVTQTPSHQVTQMGQEVILRCVPISNHLYFYWYRQILGQKVEFLVSFYNNEISEKSEIFDDQFSVERPDGSNFTLKIRSTKLEDSAMYFCVSALAVYEQFFGPGTRLTVL.